This T cell receptor beta chain was sequenced during a study of blood T cell repertoires in COVID-19. Clones were read by immunoSEQ multiplex PCR, and TCRdb kept only the in-frame ones, dropping some. The sample has 190,000 or so clones; around 88% are singletons. CDR3 size: 15 residues. V lost 2 bases and J 0 bases, leaving 9 bases between the germline ends. CDR1 is SGHTA and CDR2 is FQGNSA in the germline V gene. Sequenced: peripheral blood. The source of this sequence is a woman aged 30 to 39 with acute or convalescent COVID-19. This sequence joins TRBV7-2 and TRBJ2-3; no firm D call. The CDR3 protein is CASSLTPTSTDTQYF. The CDR3 bases are TGTGCCAGCAGCTTAACCCCGACTAGCACAGATACGCAGTATTTT.